This T cell receptor (beta chain) was profiled in a study of MAIT cells during Salmonella Paratyphi A infection (dated by TCRdb to the late 2010s). About the full investigation: Adult volunteers aged 18 to 60 swallowed one dose of 1-5x10^3 CFU of S. Paratyphi A strain NVGH308. Starting at diagnosis, diagnosed volunteers were given ciprofloxacin 500 mg twice a day for 14 days.

On the study overall, not on this receptor specifically: Compared with healthy controls, diagnosed volunteers had more expansion or contraction among the top five MAIT clonotypes (approximately 0.53 versus 0.13), suggesting that infection reshaped the repertoire. MAIT cell TRBV usage was oligoclonal with a preference for TRBV20 and TRBV6, and infection did not appear to change this usage. A significant decrease in the space occupied by over-represented MAIT clonotypes was found from baseline to mid-infection (approximately 0.17 to 0.10), whereas no significant post-infection difference was found. The availability of volunteer samples limited the sample sizes, but these sizes were considered adequate to detect differences between groups.

The method was 5' RACE. TCRbeta was amplified in two rounds of PCR using Phusion High-Fidelity polymerase, and the primers added sample-specific barcodes. TCRbeta libraries were generated by template-switch cDNA synthesis with SMARTScribe reverse transcriptase and a TRBC-specific primer. After barcoding, samples were pooled and then prepared using the NEBNext Ultra DNA Library Prep Kit for Illumina. Sequencing of the libraries took place on an Illumina MiSeq using the MiSeq reagent kit v2, 300 cycles. Under the source paper's analysis protocol: Jemultiplexer demultiplexed the reads by barcode, and MiTCR with default parameters aligned the reads. VDJtools removed non-functional sequences, and clonotypes were defined by amino acid sequence, with clonotype frequencies based on assigned sequence reads. In the clonal space homeostasis analysis, clonotypes were grouped by frequency into over-represented (0.05-1), large, medium and small bins. The public reads were reanalyzed by TCRdb: fastp trimming at Q25, MiXCR alignment, in-frame beta chains only. Rows are combined by CDR3 protein, so each entry shows the most common genes and DNA. The V and J calls, along with clone size, are taken from TCRdb and not from the paper's own processing. The sample records approximately 1,500 distinct CDR3 sequences, approximately 50% of which are singletons. The top ten clones comprise about 40% of the sample.

The CDR3 sequence holds 14 residues, the cysteine and phenylalanine included. Only CDR3 DNA remains: 42 bases, in frame from the first base. Taken from the germline V gene (reference sequence), the CDR1 and CDR2 loops are DFQATT and SNEGSKA. The germline ends are 16 bases apart after V is trimmed by 0 bases and J by 7 bases. The time point label on this specimen signifies: before S. Paratyphi A challenge (baseline). MAIT cells were defined as Valpha7.2+ CD161+ T cells and were identified and sorted by flow cytometry. Circulating MAIT cell TCRbeta repertoires were profiled longitudinally in more than 5 volunteers who developed enteric fever after controlled oral challenge with live Salmonella Paratyphi A. Each diagnosed volunteer contributed MAIT cell samples at pre-infection, mid-infection and post-infection timepoints. A diagnosis of enteric fever required Paratyphi A bacteremia and/or a persistent fever above 38 degrees C that lasted more than 12 hours. Challenged volunteers were diagnosed with infection sometime between day 4 and day 7 after challenge. For RNA extraction, between about 4,500 and 10,000 MAIT cells from each sample were sorted straight into RNAqueous-Micro lysis buffer. Lymphoprep gradient centrifugation was used to isolate peripheral blood mononuclear cells from both the blood samples and the leukocyte cones. Cell sorting used a BD FACSAria Fusion or BD FACSAria III sorter.

This clonotype came up many times. The antigen it recognizes is unknown. No base qualities exist here, and no much larger clone lies one base off it. The starting material was MAIT cells from blood, obtained at the first sampling point of the challenge study. The chain is assembled from TRBV20-1 and TRBJ2-7; possibly the D gene is TRBD2, per 7 matching bases. This TCR was sampled from a person aged 18-70 years who was deliberately infected with Salmonella Paratyphi A in a paratyphoid fever challenge study. The DNA is as follows: TGCAGTGCTAGAGAAGGCGGGGGCTCGGAGGAGCAGTACTTC. It translates as CSAREGGGSEEQYF.